This passage covers 21 T cell receptor beta chains from one sample sequenced in a study of T cells in Graves' hyperthyroidism and ophthalmopathy. TCR beta CDR3 sequences were amplified from RNA transcripts. The TCR CDR3 was amplified in a first-round RT-PCR using the HTBI primer set. MiXCR was run by TCRdb on the multiplex PCR reads, yielding one entry per CDR3 protein. The repertoire has some 460,000 distinct CDR3 sequences, less than 20% of them found once; the top ten carry approximately 7.5%. Sequenced sample: blood. The receptors were gathered from a woman aged 18 to 35 with Graves' hyperthyroidism.

CDR3 region: CASSYRDRFSYGYTF. DNA for the CDR3: TGTGCCAGCAGCTACCGGGACAGGTTTAGCTATGGCTACACCTTC. The chain employs TRBV5-6 and TRBJ1-2, with 8 nucleotides matching TRBD1. In germline, CDR1 is SGHDT, CDR2 YYEEEE. Unmatched junction bases numbered 8, after V lost 3 bases and J lost 4 bases. The CDR3 extends over 15 amino acids. The full variable domain, rest sourced from reference TRBV5-6 and TRBJ1-2, is DAGVTQSPTHLIKTRGQQVTLRCSPKSGHDTVSWYQQALGQGPQFIFQYYEEEERQRGNFPDRFSGHQFPNYSSELNVNALLLGDSALYLCASSYRDRFSYGYTFGSGTRLTVV.

The chain is built from TRBV6-1 and TRBJ2-1; 13 bases are shared with TRBD2. Germline V gene lookup returns CDR1 MNHNS and CDR2 SASEGT. The CDR3 covers 19 residues. V dropped 6 bases and J dropped 4; count of bases not matched to a gene: 15. The CDR3 bases are TGTGCCAGCAGGCCACGTGTGGGACTAGCGGGAATGCAATACAATGAGCAGTTCTTC. Amino acid sequence: CASRPRVGLAGMQYNEQFF.

This sequence joins TRBV7-9 and TRBJ2-1; 7 bases are shared with TRBD2. The CDR3 runs 16 residues. CDR1 and CDR2 (germline): SEHNR, FQNEAQ (reference sequence). The V and J ends lost 5 bases and 0 bases, in that order; junction bases with no gene match: 7. CDR3: CASSPLSGASYNEQFF. CDR3 nucleotide sequence: TGTGCCAGCAGCCCGTTGAGCGGGGCCTCCTACAATGAGCAGTTCTTC.

This chain joins TRBV20-1 and TRBJ2-7; 7 positions match TRBD1. This CDR3 has 14 residues. Germline assignment: CDR1 DFQATT and CDR2 SNEGSKA (reference sequence). The V segment lost 4 bases and the J segment 3 bases; nucleotides outside the gene matches: 9. The CDR3 DNA sequence: TGCAGTGCTACAGTGATAACAGGGGACTACGAGCAGTACTTC. This sequence encodes CSATVITGDYEQYF.

Points on this clonotype: An end of the junction differs from the germline gene, which may be a read error. This chain joins TRBV12-3 or TRBV12-4 and TRBJ1-3, with D possibly TRBD1 on 5 matching bases. The CDR3 has 14 residues. CDR3 amino acids: CASSWAGTGNIIYF. The CDR3, as DNA: TGTGCCAGCAGTTGGGCAGGGACGGGAAACATCATATATTTT.

This clonotype was seen repeatedly, ten times or more. The chain couples TRBV12-3 or TRBV12-4 to TRBJ1-5; D may be TRBD1 (5 bases). V lost 4 bases and J lost 7, with 14 bases in between. The CDR3 runs to 14 residues. The CDR3, as DNA: TGTGCCAGCAGTTCACAGGCCCCGGGGCAGCCCCAGCATTTT. Translation: CASSSQAPGQPQHF.

A note on this clonotype: Compared with germline, one end of the junction differs, possibly owing to a read error. The chain employs TRBV11-2 and TRBJ2-7, with D perhaps matching TRBD1 (5 bases). The CDR3 length is 12 residues. CDR1 is SGHAT, CDR2 FQNNGV, per germline. CDR3 protein: CASRLGQYEQYF. CDR3 DNA sequence: TGTGCCAGCAGATTAGGACAATATGAGCAGTACTTC.

This clonotype was detected many times. The CDR3, as DNA: TGTGCCAGCAGCTTCCTTCCGGGAGGGCCTCTCGACGAGCAGTACTTC. Its translation: CASSFLPGGPLDEQYF. The gene calls are TRBV11-2 and TRBJ2-7, with 8 positions matching TRBD2. The V gene end was trimmed by 3 bases and the J gene end by 5 bases; junction bases not matched to a gene: 12. The germline gives CDR1 SGHAT, CDR2 FQNNGV. The CDR3 contains 16 residues.

There are many counts of this clonotype. The rearrangement links TRBV12-3 or TRBV12-4 to TRBJ1-3; D is perhaps TRBD1 (5 bases). The CDR3 totals 14 residues. Trimming took 5 bases from V and 3 from J, leaving 11 bases between them. The chain's CDR3 is CASSPQGYGNTIYF. Written as DNA, the CDR3 is TGTGCCAGCAGTCCCCAGGGTTATGGAAACACCATATATTTT.

In this sample, this clonotype turned up many times. This sequence joins TRBV10-3 and TRBJ1-2; 8 bases match TRBD1. Losses at the gene ends were 6 bases for V and 4 bases for J; bases not matched to a gene: 10. From germline, CDR1 is ENHRY and CDR2 SYGVKD. The CDR3 runs to 15 residues. DNA of the CDR3: TGTGCCATCAGGCCTAATGGACAGGGTGGCTATGGCTACACCTTC. Protein product: CAIRPNGQGGYGYTF.

This clonotype was recorded at least ten times. This rearrangement joins TRBV15 to TRBJ2-1; D is possibly TRBD1 (7 bases). Trimming cost V 1 base and J 0 bases, with 10 bases left between them. CDR3 length equals 16 residues. In germline, CDR1 is LNHNV, CDR2 YYDKDF (reference sequence). This chain's CDR3 is CATSRAGGGSYNEQFF. The CDR3 DNA reads TGTGCCACCAGCAGAGCAGGGGGAGGCTCCTACAATGAGCAGTTCTTC.

This clonotype came up many times. This chain joins TRBV30 and TRBJ1-6; D not resolved. V lost 0 bases and J 10 bases, leaving 16 bases between the germline ends. This CDR3 is built from 15 residues. Germline loops: CDR1 GTSNPN, CDR2 SVGIG (reference sequence). The CDR3 spells CAWSVSSGRRSPLHF. CDR3 nucleotides: TGTGCCTGGAGTGTATCGTCGGGCAGGCGGTCACCCCTCCACTTT.

About this clonotype: The CDR3 does not end in the conserved phenylalanine or tryptophan, so this is likely a read error. The chain has TRBV7-9 and TRBJ2-5; the match to TRBD2 covers 9 bases. This CDR3 spans 17 amino acids. Germline trimming cut 1 base from V and 1 base from J; bases unmatched to any gene: 7. Germline V gene sequence: CDR1 SEHNR, CDR2 FQNEAQ (reference sequence). CDR3 nucleotides: TGTGCCAGCAGCTTAGTAATCTCTAGCGGGATCCAAGAGACCCAGTACTCC. Protein: CASSLVISSGIQETQYS.

This clonotype was picked up a small number of times. V usage is TRBV7-9 and J usage is TRBJ2-1, with a possible D match to TRBD2 (5 bases). V was shortened by 1 base and J by 4 bases, with 26 bases between the two germline ends. The germline V gene encodes CDR1 SEHNR and CDR2 FQNEAQ (reference sequence). CDR3 length: 20 amino acids. This CDR3 reads CASSLEVRMRPLGDYNEQFF. The CDR3 nucleotides are TGTGCCAGCAGCTTAGAAGTACGAATGAGACCCCTGGGAGATTACAATGAGCAGTTCTTC. The full variable domain, with the rest looked up from reference TRBV7-9 and TRBJ2-1, is DTGVSQNPRHKITKRGQNVTFRCDPISEHNRLYWYRQTLGQGPEFLTYFQNEAQLEKSRLLSDRFSAERPKGSFSTLEIQRTEQGDSAMYLCASSLEVRMRPLGDYNEQFFGPGTRLTVL.

The J gene is TRBJ1-6, the V gene TRBV5-1; D may be TRBD1 (6 bases). The V end was cut by 0 bases, the J end by 8 bases, with 9 bases between. The germline gives CDR1 SGHRS, CDR2 YFSETQ. The CDR3 loop spans 14 amino acids. In DNA, the CDR3 is TGCGCCAGCAGCTTGGTCAGGGGCTATTCACCCCTCCACTTT. Protein: CASSLVRGYSPLHF.

The V and J genes are TRBV12-3 or TRBV12-4 and TRBJ2-5; TRBD2 agrees at 8 bases. The CDR3 is made up of 17 amino acids. J lost 3 bases, V lost 5 bases, and 14 bases had no gene match. The CDR3 coding sequence is TGTGCCAGCAGTCAACGCGGGGCGGGGGGCTACGAAGAGACCCAGTACTTC. Amino acids: CASSQRGAGGYEETQYF.

The sample holds a few counts of this clonotype. The chain is built from TRBV19 and TRBJ1-2; the match to TRBD1 covers 8 bases. V shed 7 bases, J shed 8 bases, and the junction held 6 bases outside the gene matches. The CDR3 extends over 12 amino acids. Germline V CDR1 and CDR2: LNHDA, SQIVND (reference sequence). CDR3 coding DNA: TGTGCCAGTATGGGACAGGCTGGGGGCTACACCTTC. Its protein product is CASMGQAGGYTF.

This clonotype was picked up many times. This chain uses TRBV2 with TRBJ1-2; D unclear. V dropped 6 bases and J dropped 2 bases, with 22 bases sitting between them. The CDR3 is made up of 17 amino acids. Germline V gene data show CDR1 as SNHLY and CDR2 as FYNNEI. This chain's CDR3 is CASRIFRAATLNYGYTF. Written as DNA, the CDR3 is TGTGCCAGCAGGATTTTTAGGGCAGCGACTCTGAACTATGGCTACACCTTC.

J is TRBJ1-4 and V is TRBV12-3 or TRBV12-4; D might be TRBD1 (6 bases). CDR3 length: 14 residues. V was cut by 1 base and J by 6 bases, with 9 bases left in between. This CDR3 reads CASSLVGADEKLFF. In DNA form, the CDR3 reads TGTGCCAGCAGTTTAGTGGGGGCGGATGAAAAACTGTTTTTT.

This clonotype appeared many times. The chain has TRBV5-8 and TRBJ2-3, with a weak D call TRBD2 (6 bases). The CDR3 extends over 15 amino acids. In germline, CDR1 is SGHTS, CDR2 YDEGEE. Between the trimmed V and J ends, which lost 4 bases and 5 bases, there was a span of 17 bases. CDR3 residues: CASSRLGEVGDTQYF. CDR3 in DNA: TGTGCCAGCAGCCGCTTGGGGGAGGTAGGAGATACGCAGTATTTT. Combining the CDR3 with reference TRBV5-8 and TRBJ2-3 gives the whole variable domain EAGVTQSPTHLIKTRGQQATLRCSPISGHTSVYWYQQALGLGLQFLLWYDEGEERNRGNFPPRFSGRQFPNYSSELNVNALELEDSALYLCASSRLGEVGDTQYFGPGTRLTVL.

Ten or more counts support this clonotype. The chain uses TRBV12-3 or TRBV12-4 and TRBJ2-2, with D perhaps assigned TRBD1 or TRBD2 (6 bases each). Trimming left V 5 bases short and J 3 bases short, with 16 bases between. This CDR3 has 16 residues. The DNA for the CDR3 is TGTGCCAGCAGTCCAGCCCCAGGGGAGGACACCGGGGAGCTGTTTTTT. Protein: CASSPAPGEDTGELFF.